This TCR beta chain comes out of a study of blood T cell repertoires in COVID-19. Source study methods: Using reference gene primer amplification, nucleated cell counts were estimated. The method was immunoSEQ multiplex PCR; TCRdb's version includes in-frame clones alone and lacks a portion of them. That table furnishes V, J and clone size, whereas the DNA furnished D and trimming. The sample yields some 250,000 clones, 91% seen once. Material: PBMCs or T cells enriched from blood (not recorded which). The TCR was taken from a human donor in a cohort exposed to, infected with or recovered from COVID-19 (not recorded which). The donor label of this sample is uncertain.

CDR3 protein: CATSDPNGEGYGYTF. The DNA for the CDR3 is TGTGCCACCAGTGACCCAAACGGAGAGGGTTATGGCTACACCTTC. The rearrangement links TRBV24-1 to TRBJ1-2; no firm D call. From germline, CDR1 is KGHDR and CDR2 SFDVKD. The germline V and J ends were trimmed by 4 bases and 5 bases, with 16 bases remaining between them. This CDR3 comprises 15 residues.